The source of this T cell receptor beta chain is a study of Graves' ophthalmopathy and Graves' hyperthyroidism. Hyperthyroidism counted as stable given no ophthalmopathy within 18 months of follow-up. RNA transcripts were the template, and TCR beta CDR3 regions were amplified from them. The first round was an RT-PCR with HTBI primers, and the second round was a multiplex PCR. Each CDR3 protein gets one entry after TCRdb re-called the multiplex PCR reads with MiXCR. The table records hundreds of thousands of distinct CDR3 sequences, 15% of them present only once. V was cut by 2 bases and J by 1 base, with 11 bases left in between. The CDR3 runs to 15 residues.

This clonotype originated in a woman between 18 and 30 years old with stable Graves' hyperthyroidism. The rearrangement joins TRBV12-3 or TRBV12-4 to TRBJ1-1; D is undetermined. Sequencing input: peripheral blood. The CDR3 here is CASSLFVVPNTEAFF. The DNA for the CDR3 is TGTGCCAGCAGTTTATTCGTGGTCCCGAACACTGAAGCTTTCTTT.